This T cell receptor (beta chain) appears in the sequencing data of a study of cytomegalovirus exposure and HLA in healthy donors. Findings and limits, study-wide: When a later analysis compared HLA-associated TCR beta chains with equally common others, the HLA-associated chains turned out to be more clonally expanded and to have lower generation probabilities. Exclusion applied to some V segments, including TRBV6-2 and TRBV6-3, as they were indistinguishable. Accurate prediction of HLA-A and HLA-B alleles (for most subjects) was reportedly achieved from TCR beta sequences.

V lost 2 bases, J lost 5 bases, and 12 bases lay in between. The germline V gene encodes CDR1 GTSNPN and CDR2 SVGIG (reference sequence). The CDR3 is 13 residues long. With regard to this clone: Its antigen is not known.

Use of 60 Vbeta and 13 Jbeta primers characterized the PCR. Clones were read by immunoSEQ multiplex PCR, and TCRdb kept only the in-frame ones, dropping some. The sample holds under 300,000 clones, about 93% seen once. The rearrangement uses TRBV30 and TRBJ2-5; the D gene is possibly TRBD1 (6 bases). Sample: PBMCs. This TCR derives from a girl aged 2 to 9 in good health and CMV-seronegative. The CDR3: CAWSSQGPETQYF. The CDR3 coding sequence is TGTGCCTGGAGTTCACAGGGTCCGGAGACCCAGTACTTC.